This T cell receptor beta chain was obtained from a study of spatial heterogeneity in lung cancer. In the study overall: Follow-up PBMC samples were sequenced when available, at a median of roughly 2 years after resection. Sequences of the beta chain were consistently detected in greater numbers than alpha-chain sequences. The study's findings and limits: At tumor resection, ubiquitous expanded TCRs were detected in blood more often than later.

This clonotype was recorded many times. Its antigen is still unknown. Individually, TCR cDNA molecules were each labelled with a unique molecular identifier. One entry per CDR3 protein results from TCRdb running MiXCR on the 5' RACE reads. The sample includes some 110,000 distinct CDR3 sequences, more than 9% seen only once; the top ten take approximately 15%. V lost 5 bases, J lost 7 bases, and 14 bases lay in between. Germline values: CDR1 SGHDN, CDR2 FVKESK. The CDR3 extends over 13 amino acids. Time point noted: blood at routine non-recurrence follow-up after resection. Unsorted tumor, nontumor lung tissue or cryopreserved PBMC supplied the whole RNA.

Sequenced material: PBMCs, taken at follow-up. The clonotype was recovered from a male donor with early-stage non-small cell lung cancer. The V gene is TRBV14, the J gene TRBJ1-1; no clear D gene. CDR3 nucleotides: TGTGCCAGCAGCTATTCTTTCGGCTATGAAGCTTTCTTT. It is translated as CASSYSFGYEAFF.